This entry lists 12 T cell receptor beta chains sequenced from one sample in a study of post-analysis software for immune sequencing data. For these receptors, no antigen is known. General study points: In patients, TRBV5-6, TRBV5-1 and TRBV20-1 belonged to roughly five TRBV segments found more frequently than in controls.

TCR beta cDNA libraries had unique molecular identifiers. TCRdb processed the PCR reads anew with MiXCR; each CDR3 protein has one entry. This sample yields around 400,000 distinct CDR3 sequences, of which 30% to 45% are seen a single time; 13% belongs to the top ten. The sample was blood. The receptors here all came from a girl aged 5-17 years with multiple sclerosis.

The CDR3 region is CASSLRPGSRGTGELFF. Here the CDR3 DNA reads TGTGCCAGCAGCTTAAGACCCGGCTCGCGGGGCACCGGGGAGCTGTTTTTT. The chain links TRBV7-2 to TRBJ2-2; D possibly corresponds to TRBD2 (6 bases). Germline CDR1 SGHTA, CDR2 FQGNSA. The CDR3 has 17 amino acids. V was cut by 2 bases and J by 4 bases, with 17 bases left in between.

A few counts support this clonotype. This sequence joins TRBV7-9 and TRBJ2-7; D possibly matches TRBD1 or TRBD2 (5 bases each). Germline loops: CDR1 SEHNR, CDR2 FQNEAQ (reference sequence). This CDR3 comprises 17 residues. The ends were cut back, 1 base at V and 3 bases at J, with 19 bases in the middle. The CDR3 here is CASSLEVLRDGSYEQYF. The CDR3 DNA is TGTGCCAGCAGCTTAGAAGTATTACGGGACGGCAGCTACGAGCAGTACTTC.

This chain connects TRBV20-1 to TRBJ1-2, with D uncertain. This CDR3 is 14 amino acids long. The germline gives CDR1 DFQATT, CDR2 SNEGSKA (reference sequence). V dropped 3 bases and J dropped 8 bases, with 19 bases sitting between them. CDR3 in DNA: TGCAGTGCTAGTCCCTTGGACGTGTCGGGAGGCTACACCTTC. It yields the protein CSASPLDVSGGYTF.

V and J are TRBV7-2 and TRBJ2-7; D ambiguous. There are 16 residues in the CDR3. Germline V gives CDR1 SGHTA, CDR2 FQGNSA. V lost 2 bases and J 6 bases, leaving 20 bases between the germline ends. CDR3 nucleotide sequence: TGTGCCAGCAGCTTATCGCCAGGCCCTTTTACCCGCGAGCAGTACTTC. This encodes CASSLSPGPFTREQYF.

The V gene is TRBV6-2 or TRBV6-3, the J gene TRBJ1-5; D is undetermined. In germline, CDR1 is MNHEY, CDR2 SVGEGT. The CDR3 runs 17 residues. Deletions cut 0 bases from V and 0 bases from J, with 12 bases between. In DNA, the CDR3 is TGTGCCAGCAGTTACTCGATGTCCTCGTATAGCAATCAGCCCCAGCATTTT. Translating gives CASSYSMSSYSNQPQHF.

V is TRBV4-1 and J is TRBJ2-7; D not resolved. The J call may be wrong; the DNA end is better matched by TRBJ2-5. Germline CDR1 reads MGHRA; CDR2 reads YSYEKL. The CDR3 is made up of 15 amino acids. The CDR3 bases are TGCGCCAGCAGCCAAATCCTAACGGCCGCCCAGACCCAGTACTTC. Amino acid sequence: CASSQILTAAQTQYF.

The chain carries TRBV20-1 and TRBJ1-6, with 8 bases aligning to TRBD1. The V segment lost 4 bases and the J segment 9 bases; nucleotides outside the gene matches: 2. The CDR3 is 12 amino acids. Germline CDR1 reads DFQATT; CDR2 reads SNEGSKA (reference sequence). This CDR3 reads CSATGGSSPLHF. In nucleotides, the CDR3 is TGCAGTGCTACAGGGGGCAGTTCACCCCTCCACTTT.

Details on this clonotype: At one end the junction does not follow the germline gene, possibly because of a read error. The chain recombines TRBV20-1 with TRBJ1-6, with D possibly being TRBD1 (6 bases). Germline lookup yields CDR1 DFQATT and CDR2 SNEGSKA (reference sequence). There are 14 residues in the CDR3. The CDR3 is CGASGQRNNSPLHF. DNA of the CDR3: TGCGGTGCTAGTGGACAGAGGAATAATTCACCCCTCCACTTT.

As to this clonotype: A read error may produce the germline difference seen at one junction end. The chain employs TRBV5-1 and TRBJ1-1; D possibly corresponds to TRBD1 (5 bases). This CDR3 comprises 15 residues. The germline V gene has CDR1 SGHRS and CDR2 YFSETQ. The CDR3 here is CASSLAGKGNTKAFF. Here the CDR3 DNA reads TGCGCCAGCAGCTTGGCGGGCAAGGGGAACACTAAAGCTTTCTTT.

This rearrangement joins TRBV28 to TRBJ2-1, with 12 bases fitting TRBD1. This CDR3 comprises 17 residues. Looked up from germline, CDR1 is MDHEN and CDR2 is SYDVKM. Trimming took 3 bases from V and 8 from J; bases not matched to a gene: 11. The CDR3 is CASSFGTGGWAHHEQFF. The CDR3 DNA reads TGTGCCAGCAGTTTCGGGACAGGGGGCTGGGCACACCATGAGCAGTTCTTC.

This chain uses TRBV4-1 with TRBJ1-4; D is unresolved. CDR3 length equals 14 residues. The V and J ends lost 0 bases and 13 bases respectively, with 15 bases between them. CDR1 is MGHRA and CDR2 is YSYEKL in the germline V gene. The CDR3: CASSQDLSLVGLFF. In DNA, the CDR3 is TGCGCCAGCAGCCAAGATCTGAGCCTCGTCGGACTGTTTTTT.

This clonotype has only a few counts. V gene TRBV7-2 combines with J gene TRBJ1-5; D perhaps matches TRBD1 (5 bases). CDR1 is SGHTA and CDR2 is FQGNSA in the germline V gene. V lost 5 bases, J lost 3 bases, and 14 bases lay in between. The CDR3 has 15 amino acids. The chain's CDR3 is CASSRGTANNQPQHF. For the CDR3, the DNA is TGTGCCAGCAGCCGTGGGACGGCGAACAATCAGCCCCAGCATTTT.